Listed here are 9 T cell receptor beta chains from one sample, sequenced in a study of shared clonotypes between healthy human individuals. Repertoires were generated with immunoSEQ multiplex PCR, while TCRdb's copy carries only in-frame clones and drops some. The table includes 2 million to 2.5 million clones, 95% detected once. Material for sequencing was naive CD4+ T cells sorted from blood. Subset here: CD45RA+ positively selected. The receptors stem from a man aged 18 to 35 in good health.

The rearrangement uses TRBV2 and TRBJ1-2; 9 bases are shared with TRBD1. Per germline, CDR1 SNHLY and CDR2 FYNNEI. V lost 6 bases to trimming and J lost 4 bases; unmatched junction nucleotides: 6. The CDR3 runs to 14 residues. The CDR3 loop is CASSETGGSYGYTF. The CDR3 nucleotides are TGTGCCAGCAGCGAAACAGGGGGCTCCTATGGCTACACCTTC. The whole variable domain, filled in from reference TRBV2 and TRBJ1-2, reads EPEVTQTPSHQVTQMGQEVILRCVPISNHLYFYWYRQILGQKVEFLVSFYNNEISEKSEIFDDQFSVERPDGSNFTLKIRSTKLEDSAMYFCASSETGGSYGYTFGSGTRLTVV.

This clone was observed a single time. The chain uses TRBV5-6 and TRBJ2-3; no clear D. The CDR3 loop spans 15 amino acids. Germline V lookup: CDR1 SGHDT, CDR2 YYEEEE. The ends were cut back, 0 bases at V and 1 base at J, with 9 bases in the middle. CDR3 sequence reads: CASSLGPIRTDTQYF. The DNA of the CDR3 is TGTGCCAGCAGCTTGGGTCCTATCCGCACAGATACGCAGTATTTT.

The chain couples TRBV6-6 to TRBJ2-1, with TRBD2 identical over 9 bases. The V and J ends lost 8 bases and 10 bases, in that order; junction bases with no gene match: 12. The CDR3 contains 14 residues. Germline V lookup: CDR1 MNHNY, CDR2 SVGAGI (reference sequence). The CDR3 here is CASRLAGGPTEQFF. For the CDR3, the DNA is TGTGCCAGCCGCCTCGCGGGGGGGCCCACCGAGCAGTTCTTC.

The gene calls are TRBV29-1 and TRBJ1-4, with D unclear. Germline V gene lookup returns CDR1 SQVTM and CDR2 ANQGSEA. Trimming took 5 bases from V and 7 from J, leaving 14 bases between them. This CDR3 region has 13 residues. CDR3 nucleotides: TGCAGCGTTATGGCCTCAGTGGGTGAAAAACTGTTTTTT. Residues: CSVMASVGEKLFF.

This chain joins TRBV30 and TRBJ2-7; the D gene is possibly TRBD1 (6 bases). CDR1 is GTSNPN, CDR2 SVGIG, per germline (reference sequence). The CDR3 extends over 13 amino acids. V lost 4 bases to trimming and J lost 4 bases, with 14 bases between them. The CDR3 loop reads CAWTYGQPYEQYF. The CDR3, as DNA: TGTGCCTGGACCTATGGACAGCCTTACGAGCAGTACTTC.

CDR3 nucleotides: TGTGCCAGCAGCCTGGATCGAATAGGTTGGAACACCGGGGAGCTGTTTTTT. Translating gives CASSLDRIGWNTGELFF. V usage is TRBV5-8 and J usage is TRBJ2-2; D call uncertain. Germline V gene lookup returns CDR1 SGHTS and CDR2 YDEGEE. Trimming stripped 4 bases from V and 1 base from J, with 17 bases between. The CDR3 contains 17 residues.

The chain recombines TRBV4-1 with TRBJ1-6; 11 nucleotides match TRBD1. Trimming removed 8 bases from V and 7 bases from J; junction bases left unmatched: 7. Germline V gene sequence: CDR1 MGHRA, CDR2 YSYEKL. The CDR3 extends over 15 amino acids. The CDR3 spells CASGQGAQGNSPLHF. The DNA of the CDR3 is TGCGCCAGCGGACAGGGGGCACAGGGGAATTCACCCCTCCACTTT.

V usage is TRBV6-5 and J usage is TRBJ1-3; 8 positions agree with TRBD1. The trim removed 2 bases at V and 4 bases at J, leaving 7 bases unmatched. This CDR3 region has 16 residues. Germline V gene sequence: CDR1 MNHEY, CDR2 SVGAGI. CDR3 amino acids: CASSYDGTGQGNTIYF. The CDR3 DNA is TGTGCCAGCAGTTACGACGGGACAGGACAAGGAAACACCATATATTTT.

The rearrangement joins TRBV7-9 to TRBJ2-1; 9 positions agree with TRBD2. The CDR3 totals 14 residues. V lost 3 bases to trimming and J lost 8 bases; unmatched junction nucleotides: 5. The germline gives CDR1 SEHNR, CDR2 FQNEAQ (reference sequence). The CDR3 loop is CASSLDSGRDEQFF. CDR3 DNA sequence: TGTGCCAGCAGCTTGGATAGCGGGAGAGATGAGCAGTTCTTC.